The 9 T cell receptor beta chains in this list originate from one sample, sequenced in a study of blood T cell repertoires in COVID-19. Some clones are missing from TCRdb's copy, which holds only in-frame ones; the method was immunoSEQ multiplex PCR. Of around 290,000 clones in the sample, about 93% are singletons; the top ten hold 1.1%. Sequenced: PBMCs or T cells enriched from blood (not recorded which). The receptors were gathered from a woman younger than 45 who had recovered from COVID-19.

J is TRBJ2-1 and V is TRBV18, with a tentative D call TRBD1 (6 bases). The CDR3 has 15 amino acids. The germline gives CDR1 KGHSH, CDR2 LQKENI. Trimming removed 3 bases from V and 2 bases from J, with 11 bases in between. CDR3 loop: CASSPLRDTYNEQFF. The CDR3 region has the DNA TGTGCCAGCTCACCCTTACGGGACACCTACAATGAGCAGTTCTTC.

The chain has TRBV5-3 and TRBJ2-4; D is uncertain. TRBV5-3 is recorded as an ORF, its role being uncertain. CDR3 size: 16 residues. Trimming shortened V by 1 base and J by 0 bases, and 11 bases separated the two germline ends. The DNA of the CDR3 is TGTGCCAGAAGCTTGCCCTCTACTCTAGCCAAAAACATTCAGTACTTC. It encodes CARSLPSTLAKNIQYF.

The CDR3 sequence is CASSSPAPGHTYEQYF. The CDR3 region has the DNA TGTGCCAGCAGTTCCCCCGCTCCGGGACACACCTACGAGCAGTACTTC. The chain couples TRBV28 to TRBJ2-7, with D possibly being TRBD1 (6 bases). V shed 4 bases and J shed 2 bases, with 18 bases lying between them. Germline lookup yields CDR1 MDHEN and CDR2 SYDVKM. CDR3 size: 16 residues.

The chain is built from TRBV4-1 and TRBJ2-7; 11 positions agree with TRBD2. The germline gives CDR1 MGHRA, CDR2 YSYEKL. The CDR3 consists of 15 residues. Trimming cost V 4 bases and J 4 bases; bases outside gene matches: 6. DNA for the CDR3: TGCGCCAGCAGCCCAGTAGGGACTAGCGGTTACGAGCAGTACTTC. Protein sequence: CASSPVGTSGYEQYF.

V usage is TRBV6-2 or TRBV6-3 and J usage is TRBJ1-2; TRBD1 is a possible D gene (5 bases). The CDR3 runs 15 residues. Per the germline V gene, CDR1 is MNHEY and CDR2 is SVGEGT. V lost 0 bases, J lost 0 bases, and 8 bases lay in between. CDR3 coding DNA: TGTGCCAGCAGTTACTCGCAGGGATCTAACTATGGCTACACCTTC. Protein sequence: CASSYSQGSNYGYTF.

This rearrangement joins TRBV6-5 to TRBJ2-5, with a weak D call TRBD1 (5 bases). V lost 6 bases and J lost 2, with 16 bases in between. Germline V gene lookup returns CDR1 MNHEY and CDR2 SVGAGI. There are 15 residues in the CDR3. The CDR3 sequence: CASRDTGQPQETQYF. CDR3 coding DNA: TGTGCCAGCAGGGACACAGGACAACCTCAAGAGACCCAGTACTTC.

The chain recombines TRBV9 with TRBJ2-2; 7 bases are shared with TRBD2. This CDR3 has 18 amino acids. J gave up 0 bases and V 0 bases, and 8 bases lay outside the gene matches. Germline V gives CDR1 SGDLS, CDR2 YYNGEE. The CDR3 DNA sequence: TGTGCCAGCAGCGTAGTTTTTCGGGGGGAACCGAACACCGGGGAGCTGTTTTTT. Its protein is CASSVVFRGEPNTGELFF. Filled out from reference TRBV9 and TRBJ2-2, the complete variable domain reads DSGVTQTPKHLITATGQRVTLRCSPRSGDLSVYWYQQSLDQGLQFLIQYYNGEERAKGNILERFSAQQFPDLHSELNLSSLELGDSALYFCASSVVFRGEPNTGELFFGEGSRLTVL.

The J gene is TRBJ1-6, the V gene TRBV18; tentatively, D is TRBD1 (5 bases). The CDR3 is 15 residues long. CDR1 and CDR2 from the germline V gene are KGHSH and LQKENI. Trimming stripped 8 bases from V and 4 bases from J, with 15 bases between. The CDR3 sequence is CASRDSQRYNSPLHF. In nucleotides, the CDR3 is TGTGCCAGCCGAGACAGCCAGAGATATAATTCACCCCTCCACTTT.

V and J are TRBV2 and TRBJ2-7, with 7 nucleotides matching TRBD1. Germline loops: CDR1 SNHLY, CDR2 FYNNEI. Unmatched junction bases numbered 8, after V lost 4 bases and J lost 5 bases. The CDR3 runs 14 residues. DNA for the CDR3: TGTGCCAGCAGTGTTGGGCAGGGGGATGACGAGCAGTACTTC. It yields the protein CASSVGQGDDEQYF.